The T cell receptor (beta chain) described here comes from a study of Ad26.COV2.S vaccination and SARS-CoV-2 variants. Treatment noted: approximately 18 received Ad26.COV2.S at low or high dose, single or two shots; five or six received placebo; per-sample allocation not given. Specimen acquisition occurred on day 63 following the initial vaccine or placebo injection. An Ad26 vector expressing Wuhan-strain SARS-CoV-2 spike served as the vaccine. CDR3 size: 13 residues. Germline CDR1 and CDR2: SGHRS and YFSETQ. V was shortened by 2 bases and J by 5 bases, with 10 bases between the two germline ends. Clones were read by immunoSEQ multiplex PCR, and TCRdb kept only the in-frame ones, dropping some. Seen here are roughly 320,000 clones, roughly 84% observed once, and the top ten hold 1.5% to 2.5%.

J is TRBJ1-2 and V is TRBV5-1; D is unresolved. Sequencing was performed on peripheral blood, taken in a trial of Ad26.COV2.S vaccine versus placebo. The TCR originated in a person aged 18-60 years who received the Ad26.COV2.S COVID-19 vaccine or a placebo. CDR3: CASSFGQQYGYTF. The DNA for the CDR3 is TGCGCCAGCAGCTTTGGGCAGCAGTATGGCTACACCTTC.